A selection of T cell receptor beta chains follows, all from one sample in a study of blood T cells in healthy people across ages. TCRdb redid the calling of the 5' RACE reads with MiXCR, one entry per CDR3 protein. Of 1.5 million to 2 million distinct CDR3 sequences in the sample, approximately 32% were seen once. The sample was blood. The receptors were gathered from a woman between 25 and 40 years old in good health. The CDR3 runs from the conserved cysteine through the conserved F or W. Each record gives: V gene, CDR3 protein.

V gene: TRBV6-1; CDR3 protein: CASVLGDRNPDTQYF
V gene: TRBV5-4; CDR3 protein: CASTQRFGMNTEAFF
V gene: TRBV6-1; CDR3 protein: CASTGTLGHDEQFF
V gene: TRBV30; CDR3 protein: CAWKLMGRGGEQYF
V gene: TRBV10-2; CDR3 protein: CASSQDAGSPLHF
V gene: TRBV7-3; CDR3 protein: CASSSAGYNEQFF
V gene: TRBV28; CDR3 protein: CASSFPLGGREAYEQYF
V gene: TRBV5-1; CDR3 protein: CASSLDYRDRDKANYGYTF
V gene: TRBV24-1; CDR3 protein: CATSGLAGTSGRFSYNEQFF
V gene: TRBV7-9; CDR3 protein: CASSQGQAREKRFF
V gene: TRBV20-1; CDR3 protein: CSARASGRPETQYF
V gene: TRBV29-1; CDR3 protein: CSVFGASGGTDTQYF
V gene: TRBV7-8; CDR3 protein: CASTRESRQPQHF
V gene: TRBV13; CDR3 protein: CASSSRDLAFF
V gene: TRBV27; CDR3 protein: CASSDGTGGKYEQYF
V gene: TRBV6-1; CDR3 protein: CASSEESLWTEAFF
V gene: TRBV6-2/TRBV6-3; CDR3 protein: CASSYSAEPYNEQFF
V gene: TRBV27; CDR3 protein: CASSYQGRGNEQFF
V gene: TRBV20-1; CDR3 protein: CSARDTPNDNEQFF
V gene: TRBV6-2/TRBV6-3; CDR3 protein: CASSYRLAGITDTQYF
V gene: TRBV9; CDR3 protein: CASSVEGAYGYTF
V gene: TRBV27; CDR3 protein: CASKTSADTQYF
V gene: TRBV7-6; CDR3 protein: CASSQVGGAGETQYF
V gene: TRBV25-1; CDR3 protein: CACAHTGGPYGYTF
V gene: TRBV7-9; CDR3 protein: CASSLAPGTQTYEQYF
V gene: TRBV7-2; CDR3 protein: CASSLSPGNAYEQYF
V gene: TRBV7-6; CDR3 protein: CASSPTSGVPYEQYF
V gene: TRBV4-1; CDR3 protein: CASSHQRYPSGESTEAFF
V gene: TRBV10-1; CDR3 protein: CATKGPSDTQYF
V gene: TRBV20-1; CDR3 protein: CSARGGTGTGELFF
V gene: TRBV10-3; CDR3 protein: CAISTWQGVDTEAFF
V gene: TRBV12-3/TRBV12-4; CDR3 protein: CASGGGTDTEYF
V gene: TRBV29-1; CDR3 protein: CSVQRETSLLGTGELFF
V gene: TRBV13; CDR3 protein: CASSLAGSGAHEQYF
V gene: TRBV3-1; CDR3 protein: CASASGSQETQYF
V gene: TRBV11-2; CDR3 protein: CASSPRGVEGYTF
V gene: TRBV20-1; CDR3 protein: CSAMSEARRGDTQYF
V gene: TRBV7-3; CDR3 protein: CVSSLSGSGGTDTQYF
V gene: TRBV7-6; CDR3 protein: CASSPILRKGSSYNEQFF
V gene: TRBV6-5; CDR3 protein: CASSSGIGYTEAFF
V gene: TRBV20-1; CDR3 protein: CSAKGGPGNHNEQFF
V gene: TRBV12-3/TRBV12-4; CDR3 protein: CASSLRTDTF
V gene: TRBV7-9; CDR3 protein: CASSLGTSEGNEQFF
V gene: TRBV20-1; CDR3 protein: CSARDGMRGIETQYF
V gene: TRBV20-1; CDR3 protein: CTPVLGSAYEQYF
V gene: TRBV7-6; CDR3 protein: CASSPSGGSSGANVLTF
V gene: TRBV15; CDR3 protein: CATSTHREFDYGYTF
V gene: TRBV4-2; CDR3 protein: CASSQEAAVETQYF
V gene: TRBV7-2; CDR3 protein: CASSFEGGGYTF
V gene: TRBV5-4; CDR3 protein: CASSLDEVSGEQYF
V gene: TRBV7-9; CDR3 protein: CASRTMGDPNYGYTF
V gene: TRBV4-1; CDR3 protein: CASSHFKETQYF
V gene: TRBV10-3; CDR3 protein: CAISDSSGGQETQYF
V gene: TRBV9; CDR3 protein: CASSEGGRGGTDTQYF
V gene: TRBV2; CDR3 protein: CASSDGNRGHWEQYF
V gene: TRBV5-5; CDR3 protein: CASSSRELYEQYF
V gene: TRBV7-2; CDR3 protein: CASSQMGRLDPQHF
V gene: TRBV27; CDR3 protein: CASRQSRDRDVGKLFF